The subject of this entry is one T cell receptor (beta chain). Its antigen is not identified. TCRdb re-called the reads through MiXCR, storing one row per CDR3 protein. This table has hundreds of thousands of distinct CDR3 sequences, about 30% appearing once. This entry belongs to a study of T cell repertoires in cytomegalovirus infection. The TCR was taken from a human donor in good health (CMV status not recorded). Some clones in this sample may be carry-over from other donors' samples. The sequencing here drew on cultured PBMCs, taken from culture after CMV antigen stimulation.

The CDR3 loop is CASSVKQGEQGTIYF. CDR3 coding DNA: TGTGCCAGCAGCGTGAAACAGGGGGAACAGGGCACCATATATTTT. This chain uses TRBV7-9 with TRBJ1-3; 8 bases fit TRBD1. Germline loops: CDR1 SEHNR, CDR2 FQNEAQ (reference sequence). This CDR3 has 15 amino acids. V was pared by 5 bases and J by 9 bases, with 12 bases of the junction left unmatched.